This T cell receptor (beta chain) was sequenced in a study of blood T cell repertoires in COVID-19 (TCRdb year 2020). Background for the entire study: The collaborator samples originated in the United States, Italy and Spain and spanned the acute and convalescent phases of COVID-19. The prospective study material was composed of cDNA or gDNA derived from T cells, B-cell-depleted T cells, or PBMCs. Deeply sampled blood TCRbeta repertoires from subjects exposed to, actively infected with, or recovered from COVID-19 were included in the dataset. A freely available public database, intended as a resource for researchers studying the immune response to SARS-CoV-2, is where the repertoires were released. Samples came from the ongoing ImmuneRACE study (first 160 participants) plus 1,254 subjects from 6 global collaborators. A de-identified subject ID, COVID-19 status, age in years and sex were almost always included in the sample metadata. HLA class I and class II types, where available, came from metadata supplied by the sample provider rather than from assay-based typing. Study-level results and caveats: The quantity of clinical and demographic metadata differed by source and by participant and was supplied without curation.

The immunoSEQ Assay, a bias-controlled multiplex PCR, was used to amplify TCRbeta CDR3 regions from genomic DNA. On the authors' methods: Within the assay, amplification of reference gene primers was used to estimate how many nucleated cells each sample contained. Sequence reads were collapsed and filtered to measure the absolute abundance of every unique TCRbeta CDR3 rearrangement. For each sample, productive Simpson clonality was calculated as the square root of Simpson's diversity index across productive rearrangements. The clones in this table, taken by TCRdb from immuneACCESS, are in-frame only. Not every clone is retained; where verified, under half of the shortfall comes from an unresolved V gene, and the cause of the rest is unknown. V, J and clone size were drawn from that table, and D and trimming were deduced from the DNA. Counted in this sample were under 200,000 clones; approximately 86% of them appeared once. The ten largest account for over 7% of the sample.

Each collaborating institution followed its own protocols to collect whole blood in K2EDTA tubes. Collaborator samples were shipped for TCRbeta analysis as frozen whole blood, isolated PBMCs, or DNA extracted from either sample type. Per the germline V gene, SGHAT is the CDR1 and FQNNGV is the CDR2. Its CDR3 holds 17 amino acids, cysteine through phenylalanine. Of the read, only the CDR3 DNA is kept; its 51 bases are in frame from base 1. Clipping removes 2 bases from V and 6 bases from J, with 10 as the unmatched junction base count. A word on this clone: The antigen this receptor binds is unknown. No quality values exist for individual bases; no much larger clone is one base distant.

Sequenced: peripheral blood. The chain was built from TRBV11-2 and TRBJ2-1; 10 bases in between match TRBD2. This TCR was sampled from a woman of 80 years or more in a cohort sampled during active or convalescent COVID-19. The sequenced DNA is TGTGCCAGCAGCTTACCCCAAGCGGGGGGGCCGTTCAATGAGCAGTTCTTC. Its amino acids are CASSLPQAGGPFNEQFF. The variable domain in full, with residues beyond the CDR3 obtained from the reference TRBV11-2 and TRBJ2-1 genes, is EAGVAQSPRYKIIEKRQSVAFWCNPISGHATLYWYQQILGQGPKLLIQFQNNGVVDDSQLPKDRFSAERLKGVDSTLKIQPAKLEDSAVYLCASSLPQAGGPFNEQFFGPGTRLTVL.